This T cell receptor beta chain was retrieved from a study of T cell changes during pregnancy in multiple sclerosis. CDR3 size: 16 residues. Germline-derived CDR1 and CDR2 are SGHVS and FNYEAQ. V was shortened by 5 bases and J by 6 bases, with 20 bases between the two germline ends. Sequencing was performed with immunoSEQ multiplex PCR; in TCRdb, only in-frame clones are kept and a portion is missing. The table shows 50,000 or so clones, with around 92% occurring only once. The material sequenced was peripheral blood, taken after pregnancy. The sequence was collected from a female donor in good health, enrolled as a control in a pregnancy study. V and J are TRBV7-6 and TRBJ2-1; maybe TRBD1 (6 bases). CDR3 DNA: TGTGCCAGCAGCCCGAGGGGGTTCCCGGGCCCCAATGAGCAGTTCTTC. It translates to CASSPRGFPGPNEQFF.